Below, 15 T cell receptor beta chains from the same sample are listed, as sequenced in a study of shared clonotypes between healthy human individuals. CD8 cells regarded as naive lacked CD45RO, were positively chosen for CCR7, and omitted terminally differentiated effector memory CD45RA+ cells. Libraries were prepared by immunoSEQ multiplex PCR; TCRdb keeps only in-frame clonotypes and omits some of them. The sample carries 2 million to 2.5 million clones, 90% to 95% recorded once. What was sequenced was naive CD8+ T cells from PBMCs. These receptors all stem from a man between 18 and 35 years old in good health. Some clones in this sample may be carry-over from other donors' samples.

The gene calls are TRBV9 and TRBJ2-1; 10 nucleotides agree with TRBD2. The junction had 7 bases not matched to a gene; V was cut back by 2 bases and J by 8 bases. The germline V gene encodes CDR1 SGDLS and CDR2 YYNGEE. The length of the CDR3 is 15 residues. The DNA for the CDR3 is TGTGCCAGCAGCGTGCCTAGCGGGAGTGCCGATGAGCAGTTCTTC. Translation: CASSVPSGSADEQFF. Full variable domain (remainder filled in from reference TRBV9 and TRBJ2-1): DSGVTQTPKHLITATGQRVTLRCSPRSGDLSVYWYQQSLDQGLQFLIQYYNGEERAKGNILERFSAQQFPDLHSELNLSSLELGDSALYFCASSVPSGSADEQFFGPGTRLTVL.

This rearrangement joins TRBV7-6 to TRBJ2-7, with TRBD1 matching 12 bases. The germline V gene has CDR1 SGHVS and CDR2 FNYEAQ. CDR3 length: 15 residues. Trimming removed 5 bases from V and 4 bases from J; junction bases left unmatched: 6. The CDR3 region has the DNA TGTGCCAGCAGCCCCGGGACAGGGGGCCCTTACGAGCAGTACTTC. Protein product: CASSPGTGGPYEQYF.

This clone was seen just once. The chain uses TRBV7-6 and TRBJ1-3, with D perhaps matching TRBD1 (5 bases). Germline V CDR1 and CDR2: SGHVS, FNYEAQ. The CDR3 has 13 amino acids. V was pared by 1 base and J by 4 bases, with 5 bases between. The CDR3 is CASSLGQGNTIYF. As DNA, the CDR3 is TGTGCCAGCAGCTTAGGACAGGGAAACACCATATATTTT. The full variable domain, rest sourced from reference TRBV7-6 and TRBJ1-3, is GAGVSQSPRYKVTKRGQDVALRCDPISGHVSLYWYRQALGQGPEFLTYFNYEAQQDKSGLPNDRFSAERPEGSISTLTIQRTEQRDSAMYRCASSLGQGNTIYFGEGSWLTVV.

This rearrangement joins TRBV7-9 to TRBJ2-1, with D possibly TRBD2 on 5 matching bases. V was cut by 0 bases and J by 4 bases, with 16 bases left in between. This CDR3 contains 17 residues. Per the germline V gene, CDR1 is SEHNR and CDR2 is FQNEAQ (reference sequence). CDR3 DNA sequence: TGTGCCAGCAGCTTAGCTGAGCGGCCCCGCTCGTACAATGAGCAGTTCTTC. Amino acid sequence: CASSLAERPRSYNEQFF.

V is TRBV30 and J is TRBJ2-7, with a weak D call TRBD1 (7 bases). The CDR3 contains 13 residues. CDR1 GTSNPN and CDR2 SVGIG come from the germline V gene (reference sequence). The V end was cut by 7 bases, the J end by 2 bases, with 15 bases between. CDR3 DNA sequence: TGTGCCTCTAGAGGCAGGGGGGCCTACGAGCAGTACTTC. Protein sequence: CASRGRGAYEQYF.

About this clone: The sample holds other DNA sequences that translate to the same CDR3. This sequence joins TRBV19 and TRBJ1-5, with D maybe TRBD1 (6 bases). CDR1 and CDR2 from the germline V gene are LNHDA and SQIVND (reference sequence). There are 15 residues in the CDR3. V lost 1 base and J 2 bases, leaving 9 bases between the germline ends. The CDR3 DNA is TGTGCCAGTAGTATAGGTTCAGGGGGCAATCAGCCCCAGCATTTT. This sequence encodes CASSIGSGGNQPQHF.

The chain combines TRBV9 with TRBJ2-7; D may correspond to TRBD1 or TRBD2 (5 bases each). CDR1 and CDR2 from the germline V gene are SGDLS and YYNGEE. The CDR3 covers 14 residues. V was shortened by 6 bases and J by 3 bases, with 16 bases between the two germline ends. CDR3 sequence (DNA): TGTGCCAGCAACTCGGGGCAGAACATCTACGAGCAGTACTTC. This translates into CASNSGQNIYEQYF. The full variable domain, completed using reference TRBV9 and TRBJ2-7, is DSGVTQTPKHLITATGQRVTLRCSPRSGDLSVYWYQQSLDQGLQFLIQYYNGEERAKGNILERFSAQQFPDLHSELNLSSLELGDSALYFCASNSGQNIYEQYFGPGTRLTVT.

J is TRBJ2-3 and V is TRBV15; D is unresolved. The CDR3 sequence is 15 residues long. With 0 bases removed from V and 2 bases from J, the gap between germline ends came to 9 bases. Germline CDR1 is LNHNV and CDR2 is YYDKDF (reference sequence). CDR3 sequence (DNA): TGTGCCACCAGCAGAGATAGAATCCCCACAGATACGCAGTATTTT. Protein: CATSRDRIPTDTQYF. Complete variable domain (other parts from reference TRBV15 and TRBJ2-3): DAMVIQNPRYQVTQFGKPVTLSCSQTLNHNVMYWYQQKSSQAPKLLFHYYDKDFNNEADTPDNFQSRRPNTSFCFLDIRSPGLGDTAMYLCATSRDRIPTDTQYFGPGTRLTVL.

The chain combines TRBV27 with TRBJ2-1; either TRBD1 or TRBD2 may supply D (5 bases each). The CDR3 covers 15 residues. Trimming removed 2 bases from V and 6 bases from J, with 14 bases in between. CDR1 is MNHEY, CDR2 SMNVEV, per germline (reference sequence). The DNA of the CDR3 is TGTGCCAGCAGTTTAATGTGGATGAGGGGCAATGAGCAGTTCTTC. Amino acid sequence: CASSLMWMRGNEQFF.

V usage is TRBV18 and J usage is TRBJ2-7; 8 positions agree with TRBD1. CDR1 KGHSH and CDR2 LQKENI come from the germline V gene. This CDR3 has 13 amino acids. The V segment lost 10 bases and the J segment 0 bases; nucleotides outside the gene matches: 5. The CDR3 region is CATRTGSSYEQYF. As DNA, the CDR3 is TGTGCCACTCGGACAGGGAGCTCCTACGAGCAGTACTTC. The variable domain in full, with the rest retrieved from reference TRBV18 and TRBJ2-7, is NAGVMQNPRHLVRRRGQEARLRCSPMKGHSHVYWYRQLPEEGLKFMVYLQKENIIDESGMPKERFSAEFPKEGPSILRIQQVVRGDSAAYFCATRTGSSYEQYFGPGTRLTVT.

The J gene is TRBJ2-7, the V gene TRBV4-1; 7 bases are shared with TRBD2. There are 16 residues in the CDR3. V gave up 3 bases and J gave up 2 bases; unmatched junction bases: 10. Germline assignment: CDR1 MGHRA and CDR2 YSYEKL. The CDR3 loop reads CASSHRPGLRTYEQYF. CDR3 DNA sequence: TGCGCCAGCAGCCATAGACCGGGACTAAGGACCTACGAGCAGTACTTC.

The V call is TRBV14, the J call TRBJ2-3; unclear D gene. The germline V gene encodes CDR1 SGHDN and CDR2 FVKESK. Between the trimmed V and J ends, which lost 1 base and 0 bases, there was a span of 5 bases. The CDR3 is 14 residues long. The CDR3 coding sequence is TGTGCCAGCAGCCAAGTAGCTAGCACAGATACGCAGTATTTT. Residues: CASSQVASTDTQYF.

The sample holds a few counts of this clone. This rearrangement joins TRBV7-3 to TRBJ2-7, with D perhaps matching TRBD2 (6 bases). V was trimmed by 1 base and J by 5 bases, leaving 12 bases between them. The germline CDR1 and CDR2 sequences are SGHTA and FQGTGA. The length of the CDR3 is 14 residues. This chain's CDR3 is CASSLNGGFDEQYF. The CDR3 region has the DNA TGTGCCAGCAGCTTAAATGGGGGGTTCGACGAGCAGTACTTC.

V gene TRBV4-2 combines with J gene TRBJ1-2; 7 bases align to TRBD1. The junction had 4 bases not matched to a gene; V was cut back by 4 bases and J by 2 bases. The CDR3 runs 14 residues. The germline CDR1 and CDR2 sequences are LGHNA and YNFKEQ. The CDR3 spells CASSPNRGNYGYTF. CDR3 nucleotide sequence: TGTGCCAGCAGCCCTAACAGGGGAAACTATGGCTACACCTTC.

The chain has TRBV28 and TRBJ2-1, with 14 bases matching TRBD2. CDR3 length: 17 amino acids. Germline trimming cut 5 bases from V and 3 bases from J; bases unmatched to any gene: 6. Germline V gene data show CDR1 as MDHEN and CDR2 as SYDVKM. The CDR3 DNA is TGTGCCAGCAGTGAGGGACTAGCGGGGGACCTCTACAATGAGCAGTTCTTC. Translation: CASSEGLAGDLYNEQFF.